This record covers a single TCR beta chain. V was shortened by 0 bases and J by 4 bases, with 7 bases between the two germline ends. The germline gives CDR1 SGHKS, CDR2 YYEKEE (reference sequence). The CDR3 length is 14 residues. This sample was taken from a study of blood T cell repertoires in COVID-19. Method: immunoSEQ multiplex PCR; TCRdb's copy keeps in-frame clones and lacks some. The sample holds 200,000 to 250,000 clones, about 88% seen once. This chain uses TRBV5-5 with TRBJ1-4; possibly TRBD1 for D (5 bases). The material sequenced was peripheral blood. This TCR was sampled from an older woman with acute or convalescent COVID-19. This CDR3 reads CASSLGQGNEKLFF. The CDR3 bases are TGTGCCAGCAGCTTGGGGCAGGGTAATGAAAAACTGTTTTTT.